These 13 T cell receptor beta chains share one sample of origin, sequenced in a study of cytomegalovirus exposure and HLA in healthy donors. The PCR contained 60 Vbeta and 13 Jbeta primers. Assay used: immunoSEQ multiplex PCR; TCRdb lists only in-frame clones, some missing. This sample has roughly 60,000 clones; around three quarters occur once, and the top ten carry approximately 3.4%. Sample: PBMCs. These receptors were taken from a woman in her thirties or forties in good health and CMV-seropositive.

The chain carries TRBV2 and TRBJ2-7, with 7 bases that match TRBD1. Unmatched junction bases numbered 4, after V lost 5 bases and J lost 6 bases. Per the germline V gene, CDR1 is SNHLY and CDR2 is FYNNEI. This CDR3 is 12 amino acids long. Here the CDR3 reads CASSRQGSEQYF. CDR3 sequence (DNA): TGTGCCAGCAGTAGACAGGGATCCGAGCAGTACTTC. The full variable domain, with the rest looked up from reference TRBV2 and TRBJ2-7, is EPEVTQTPSHQVTQMGQEVILRCVPISNHLYFYWYRQILGQKVEFLVSFYNNEISEKSEIFDDQFSVERPDGSNFTLKIRSTKLEDSAMYFCASSRQGSEQYFGPGTRLTVT.

The J gene is TRBJ2-7, the V gene TRBV30; 8 bases align to TRBD1. The CDR3 has 16 amino acids. Trimming took 4 bases from V and 1 from J; bases not matched to a gene: 12. From germline, CDR1 is GTSNPN and CDR2 SVGIG (reference sequence). The CDR3 sequence is CAWKALGQGASYEQYF. Here the CDR3 DNA reads TGTGCCTGGAAAGCATTAGGGCAGGGGGCGTCCTACGAGCAGTACTTC.

The rearrangement uses TRBV27 and TRBJ2-1, with 10 bases that match TRBD2. V lost 6 bases to trimming and J lost 8 bases; unmatched junction nucleotides: 10. In germline, CDR1 is MNHEY, CDR2 SMNVEV (reference sequence). The CDR3 spans 15 residues. CDR3 sequence reads: CASSNQRGGIHEQFF. CDR3 DNA sequence: TGTGCCAGCAGCAACCAGCGGGGGGGCATCCATGAGCAGTTCTTC.

This clone was detected a few times. This sequence joins TRBV7-2 and TRBJ1-1, with D tentatively TRBD1 (5 bases). In germline, CDR1 is SGHTA, CDR2 FQGNSA. The V gene lost 8 bases and the J gene lost 2 bases, with 12 bases spanning the gap. The CDR3 runs 13 residues. As DNA, the CDR3 is TGTGCCAGCCAGACAGAACCTAACACTGAAGCTTTCTTT. Protein: CASQTEPNTEAFF.

This chain joins TRBV30 and TRBJ1-1; the D gene is possibly TRBD1 (5 bases). CDR1 is GTSNPN and CDR2 is SVGIG in the germline V gene (reference sequence). Trimming shortened V by 4 bases and J by 3 bases, and 15 bases separated the two germline ends. The CDR3 spans 14 residues. CDR3 nucleotide sequence: TGTGCCTGGATCGCCGACAGCCAGGACACTGAAGCTTTCTTT. Protein sequence: CAWIADSQDTEAFF.

The rearrangement links TRBV6-5 to TRBJ2-7, with TRBD2 identical over 14 bases. This CDR3 region has 14 residues. J gave up 6 bases and V 8 bases, and 6 bases lay outside the gene matches. The germline gives CDR1 MNHEY, CDR2 SVGAGI. In nucleotides, the CDR3 is TGTGCCAGCGGCGCGGGACTAGCGGGGGTCGAGCAGTACTTC. Encoded protein: CASGAGLAGVEQYF.

This clone occurred once. The V call is TRBV19, the J call TRBJ1-2; 8 bases map to TRBD1. The CDR3 loop spans 13 amino acids. Germline V lookup: CDR1 LNHDA, CDR2 SQIVND (reference sequence). The junction had 6 bases not matched to a gene; V was cut back by 8 bases and J by 4 bases. The CDR3 is CASWTGRVYGYTF. Here the CDR3 DNA reads TGTGCCAGTTGGACAGGGAGGGTCTATGGCTACACCTTC. The whole variable domain, filled in from reference TRBV19 and TRBJ1-2, reads DGGITQSPKYLFRKEGQNVTLSCEQNLNHDAMYWYRQDPGQGLRLIYYSQIVNDFQKGDIAEGYSVSREKKESFPLTVTSAQKNPTAFYLCASWTGRVYGYTFGSGTRLTVV.

This rearrangement joins TRBV4-3 to TRBJ1-2; D gene ambiguous. The CDR3 is made up of 13 amino acids. Germline lookup yields CDR1 LGHNA and CDR2 YSLEER. V was cut by 0 bases and J by 6 bases, with 8 bases left in between. CDR3 coding DNA: TGCGCCAGCAGCCAAGATAGGAGGAATGGCTACACCTTC. Residues: CASSQDRRNGYTF.

The chain uses TRBV2 and TRBJ2-7, with 11 positions matching TRBD1. There are 20 residues in the CDR3. Germline lookup yields CDR1 SNHLY and CDR2 FYNNEI. The ends lost 2 bases at V and 3 bases at J; junction bases unmatched: 18. CDR3 bases: TGTGCCAGCAGTGAAACCCGGACAGGGGGCTTGTATCCGAAACTCTACGAGCAGTACTTC. It yields the protein CASSETRTGGLYPKLYEQYF.

The CDR3 loop reads CATLVTGGNTGELFF. CDR3 DNA sequence: TGTGCCACCCTGGTGACAGGGGGCAACACCGGGGAGCTGTTTTTT. V and J are TRBV6-1 and TRBJ2-2; 10 bases match TRBD1. V shed 10 bases and J 2 bases; nucleotides not matched to a gene: 7. CDR1 and CDR2 from the germline V gene are MNHNS and SASEGT. CDR3 size: 15 residues.

The chain carries TRBV5-1 and TRBJ1-1; no clear D gene. V gave up 2 bases and J gave up 1 base, with 18 bases separating them. Germline values: CDR1 SGHRS, CDR2 YFSETQ. CDR3 length equals 17 residues. The CDR3 region is CASSFGQTARQNTEAFF. Written as DNA, the CDR3 is TGCGCCAGCAGCTTCGGCCAGACGGCGAGGCAGAACACTGAAGCTTTCTTT.

This chain links TRBV10-2 with TRBJ2-7; 10 positions match TRBD2. Trimming cost V 5 bases and J 5 bases; bases outside gene matches: 12. The length of the CDR3 is 16 residues. From germline, CDR1 is WSHSY and CDR2 SAAADI. The CDR3 spells CASSPSGGPYTHEQYF. The CDR3 bases are TGCGCCAGCAGTCCTAGCGGGGGCCCCTATACCCACGAGCAGTACTTC.

The chain uses TRBV7-3 and TRBJ2-7; 8 bases map to TRBD2. The V segment lost 5 bases and the J segment 2 bases; nucleotides outside the gene matches: 8. This CDR3 has 15 amino acids. Per the germline V gene, CDR1 is SGHTA and CDR2 is FQGTGA. The CDR3 DNA reads as TGTGCCAGCAGCCGAGGCGGGGGGAATCCCTACGAGCAGTACTTC. It is translated as CASSRGGGNPYEQYF.